One sample yielded the 12 T cell receptor beta chains listed below, sequenced in a study of blood T cell repertoires in COVID-19. TCRdb's copy holds only in-frame clones and misses some; the assay was immunoSEQ multiplex PCR. The sample carries some 300,000 clones, around four fifths recorded once. Sequencing was carried out using peripheral blood. These receptors all stem from a woman in her forties or fifties with active or convalescent COVID-19.

V is TRBV5-4 and J is TRBJ2-7; D is undetermined. Trimming removed 7 bases from V and 0 bases from J, with 17 bases in between. Germline values: CDR1 SGHNT, CDR2 YYREEE (reference sequence). The CDR3 runs 15 residues. The chain's CDR3 is CASGIQERSSYEQYF. In DNA, the CDR3 is TGTGCCAGCGGCATCCAGGAACGAAGCTCCTACGAGCAGTACTTC. Full variable domain (remainder filled in from reference TRBV5-4 and TRBJ2-7): ETGVTQSPTHLIKTRGQQVTLRCSSQSGHNTVSWYQQALGQGPQFIFQYYREEENGRGNFPPRFSGLQFPNYSSELNVNALELDDSALYLCASGIQERSSYEQYFGPGTRLTVT.

The genes are TRBV20-1 and TRBJ1-5, with D possibly being TRBD1 (6 bases). V dropped 3 bases and J dropped 2 bases, with 14 bases sitting between them. The CDR3 sequence is 15 residues long. In germline, CDR1 is DFQATT, CDR2 SNEGSKA (reference sequence). CDR3 bases: TGCAGTGCTAGTATTCGAGGGGGAGGCAATCAGCCCCAGCATTTT. It encodes CSASIRGGGNQPQHF.

Here the CDR3 reads CASSLEGLAGGANTGELFF. Here the CDR3 DNA reads TGTGCCAGCAGCTTAGAGGGACTAGCGGGAGGGGCGAACACCGGGGAGCTGTTTTTT. The rearrangement uses TRBV7-9 and TRBJ2-2, with 16 nucleotides matching TRBD2. V shed 1 base, J shed 0 bases, and the junction held 2 bases outside the gene matches. Germline-derived CDR1 and CDR2 are SEHNR and FQNEAQ (reference sequence). The CDR3 loop spans 19 amino acids.

CDR3 sequence reads: CATALGGQGGYTF. The CDR3 nucleotides read TGTGCCACCGCCCTTGGGGGCCAGGGGGGCTACACCTTC. J is TRBJ1-2 and V is TRBV12-3 or TRBV12-4; D possibly corresponds to TRBD1 (6 bases). The V end lost 10 bases, the J end lost 8 bases, and 20 bases lay between the germline ends. The CDR3 runs to 13 residues.

The V gene is TRBV12-2, the J gene TRBJ1-2. TRBV12-2 is designated a pseudogene. The CDR3 consists of 14 residues. CDR3 DNA: TGTGCAAGTCGCTTAGCGCTAGGGAGCTATGGCTACACCTTC. Translating gives CASRLALGSYGYTF.

The chain links TRBV5-1 to TRBJ1-2; D not resolved. Germline values: CDR1 SGHRS, CDR2 YFSETQ. Trimming took 4 bases from V and 4 from J, leaving 14 bases between them. There are 14 residues in the CDR3. The CDR3 DNA reads TGCGCCAGCAGCCCGAGAGGAAGCGGCTATGGCTACACCTTC. Its translation: CASSPRGSGYGYTF.

The genes are TRBV5-1 and TRBJ2-7; 7 bases agree with TRBD1. The V gene's germline CDR1 is SGHRS and CDR2 YFSETQ. Germline trimming cut 3 bases from V and 2 bases from J; bases unmatched to any gene: 14. CDR3 length equals 17 residues. This CDR3 reads CASSSQRDSYNPYEQYF. The CDR3 DNA sequence: TGCGCCAGCAGCTCCCAACGGGACAGCTACAATCCCTACGAGCAGTACTTC.

The sample holds one count of this clone. The chain links TRBV7-8 to TRBJ2-5; a possible D gene is TRBD2 (5 bases). This CDR3 is built from 14 residues. Germline CDR1 SGHVS, CDR2 FQNEAQ. The V end was cut by 0 bases, the J end by 4 bases, with 9 bases between. Here the CDR3 DNA reads TGTGCCAGCAGCTTAGCGGGAGTAGGAGAGACCCAGTACTTC. Translation: CASSLAGVGETQYF. The complete variable domain, with remaining parts taken from reference TRBV7-8 and TRBJ2-5, reads GAGVSQSPRYKVAKRGQDVALRCDPISGHVSLFWYQQALGQGPEFLTYFQNEAQLDKSGLPSDRFFAERPEGSVSTLKIQRTQQEDSAVYLCASSLAGVGETQYFGPGTRLLVL.

This clone was recorded a few times. This sequence joins TRBV19 and TRBJ2-4; D call uncertain. The germline CDR1 and CDR2 sequences are LNHDA and SQIVND (reference sequence). Trimming took off 7 bases at V and 2 bases at J, with 15 bases between the two ends. The CDR3 consists of 15 residues. Here the CDR3 reads CASNELPVSKNIQYF. For the CDR3, the DNA is TGTGCCAGTAATGAGCTCCCGGTTTCCAAAAACATTCAGTACTTC.

This chain uses TRBV3-1 (or the pseudogene TRBV3-2) with TRBJ2-7, with TRBD2 matching 11 bases. Germline CDR1 reads LGHDT; CDR2 reads YNNKEL (reference sequence). CDR3 size: 15 residues. Trimming removed 6 bases from V and 0 bases from J; junction bases left unmatched: 4. This chain's CDR3 is CASSETSGSSYEQYF. The CDR3 nucleotides read TGTGCCAGCAGTGAAACTAGCGGGAGCTCCTACGAGCAGTACTTC.

J is TRBJ1-1 and V is TRBV27; 7 nucleotides match TRBD1. Per the germline V gene, CDR1 is MNHEY and CDR2 is SMNVEV (reference sequence). The CDR3 sequence is 13 residues long. Unmatched junction bases numbered 8, after V lost 5 bases and J lost 8 bases. The CDR3 sequence: CASSPRTGPEAFF. CDR3 nucleotide sequence: TGTGCCAGCAGTCCCAGGACAGGTCCCGAAGCTTTCTTT.

This clone is a singleton in its sample. The rearrangement joins TRBV11-3 to TRBJ2-2, with D possibly being TRBD2 (6 bases). The CDR3 has 16 amino acids. V lost 1 base and J lost 6, with 15 bases in between. Germline lookup yields CDR1 SGHNT and CDR2 YENEEA. Here the CDR3 reads CASSLVSGRSPGELFF. CDR3 bases: TGTGCCAGCAGCTTAGTCTCGGGGAGGAGCCCCGGGGAGCTGTTTTTT.